The T cell receptor beta chain described here comes from a study of post-analysis software for immune sequencing data. Points from the study as a whole: Controls had lower frequencies than patients of about 5 TRBV segments, which included TRBV5-6, TRBV5-1 and TRBV20-1.

A note on this clonotype: Its antigen is as yet unknown.

Libraries were made from TCR beta cDNA, and they carried unique molecular identifiers. Researchers reported 520,000 or so cDNA molecules coming from roughly 1 to 10 million T cells. TCRdb redid the calling of the PCR reads with MiXCR, one entry per CDR3 protein. The table records roughly 700,000 distinct CDR3 sequences, 30% of them present only once. After removal of 1 base from V and 1 base from J, the junction contained 3 bases not matched to a gene. This CDR3 is 16 amino acids long. This TCR came from a girl aged 5-17 years with multiple sclerosis. J is TRBJ2-2 and V is TRBV12-3 or TRBV12-4; 7 bases align to TRBD2. Sequencing input: blood. DNA of the CDR3: TGTGCCAGCAGTTTAGGGACTAGATTGAACACCGGGGAGCTGTTTTTT. This codes for CASSLGTRLNTGELFF.